This T cell receptor beta chain was sequenced for a study of PD-L1 blockade in urothelial cancer. Germline CDR1 is SGHTA and CDR2 is FQGTGA. V lost 2 bases, J lost 4 bases, and 12 bases lay in between. This CDR3 comprises 16 residues. Some clones are missing from TCRdb's copy, which holds only in-frame ones; the method was immunoSEQ multiplex PCR. The repertoire has around 35,000 clones, 82% of them found once; the top ten carry roughly 18%. Sequenced here: PBMCs, sampled around atezolizumab (anti-PD-L1) treatment. V gene TRBV7-3 combines with J gene TRBJ1-6; no clear D gene. The source is a man aged 55 to 70 with urothelial cancer. CDR3 loop: CASSLSEGLYNSPLHF. The CDR3 bases are TGTGCCAGCAGCTTATCCGAGGGTCTATATAATTCACCCCTCCACTTT.